The 22 T cell receptor beta chains listed next were all sequenced from one sample in a study of T cell responses to AZD1222 COVID-19 vaccine. The table came from immunoSEQ multiplex PCR; TCRdb's copy has only in-frame clones and leaves some out. In the table there are about 170,000 clones, around nine tenths of which are singletons. This material consisted of peripheral blood, taken 28 days after the second AZD1222 dose. The receptors derive from an adult who received the AZD1222 COVID-19 vaccine.

This clone was found a few times. The DNA of the CDR3 is TGTGCCAGCACCGGGGTAATGAACACTGAAGCTTTCTTT. Amino acids: CASTGVMNTEAFF. This chain connects TRBV6-5 to TRBJ1-1, with D unresolved. With 7 bases removed from V and 0 bases from J, the gap between germline ends came to 9 bases. The CDR3 has 13 residues. CDR1 MNHEY and CDR2 SVGAGI come from the germline V gene.

V usage is TRBV10-3 and J usage is TRBJ1-4; no definite D call. V lost 3 bases and J lost 12, with 11 bases in between. Per the germline V gene, CDR1 is ENHRY and CDR2 is SYGVKD. The CDR3 runs to 12 residues. The CDR3 region has the DNA TGTGCCATCAGTGACCCGAGTGGGGAACTGTTTTTT. This encodes CAISDPSGELFF.

The chain joins TRBV3-1 (or the pseudogene TRBV3-2) to TRBJ1-3; no clear D. This CDR3 has 17 amino acids. V lost 1 base to trimming and J lost 0 bases, with 13 bases between them. The germline V gene has CDR1 LGHDT and CDR2 YNNKEL (reference sequence). The CDR3: CASSQVTGAYSGNTIYF. CDR3 DNA: TGTGCCAGCAGCCAAGTCACCGGTGCTTACTCTGGAAACACCATATATTTT.

The chain recombines TRBV4-3 with TRBJ1-5; maybe TRBD1 (5 bases). Trimming took off 0 bases at V and 9 bases at J, with 12 bases between the two ends. The germline V gene encodes CDR1 LGHNA and CDR2 YSLEER. The CDR3 has 14 amino acids. CDR3 nucleotides: TGCGCCAGCAGCCAAGATCCAGGGTCGAGGCCCCAGCATTTT. Its protein product is CASSQDPGSRPQHF.

This clone appeared once. The chain combines TRBV27 with TRBJ2-1; no clear D. Trimming pared 8 bases from V and 4 bases from J, leaving 15 bases between. This CDR3 comprises 14 residues. Germline V CDR1 and CDR2: MNHEY, SMNVEV (reference sequence). In DNA, the CDR3 is TGTGCCAGCGCCAGACGCGGCGTATACAATGAGCAGTTCTTC. This sequence encodes CASARRGVYNEQFF.

V usage is TRBV4-1 and J usage is TRBJ2-7, with 12 bases lining up with TRBD2. The CDR3 has 16 amino acids. V gave up 4 bases and J gave up 4 bases; unmatched junction bases: 8. Germline-derived CDR1 and CDR2 are MGHRA and YSYEKL. Here the CDR3 DNA reads TGCGCCAGCAGCCCCTTCTCGACTAGCGGGGGTTACGAGCAGTACTTC. This sequence encodes CASSPFSTSGGYEQYF.

The J gene is TRBJ2-7, the V gene TRBV5-6; D remains unclear. Trimming removed 1 base from V and 5 bases from J, with 13 bases in between. The CDR3 has 14 residues. In germline, CDR1 is SGHDT, CDR2 YYEEEE. The CDR3 here is CASSLYNRRNEQYF. For the CDR3, the DNA is TGTGCCAGCAGCTTGTATAATCGCAGGAACGAGCAGTACTTC. Variable domain in full (rest from reference TRBV5-6 and TRBJ2-7): DAGVTQSPTHLIKTRGQQVTLRCSPKSGHDTVSWYQQALGQGPQFIFQYYEEEERQRGNFPDRFSGHQFPNYSSELNVNALLLGDSALYLCASSLYNRRNEQYFGPGTRLTVT.

The chain links TRBV10-1 to TRBJ2-5; no clear D. This CDR3 is built from 13 residues. V lost 0 bases and J 7 bases, leaving 9 bases between the germline ends. CDR1 is WNHNN, CDR2 SYGVQD, per germline (reference sequence). CDR3 sequence: CASSESQQATQYF. DNA for the CDR3: TGCGCCAGCAGTGAGTCTCAGCAGGCGACCCAGTACTTC.

The V gene is TRBV4-2, the J gene TRBJ2-1; 14 nucleotides agree with TRBD2. Germline V gene data show CDR1 as LGHNA and CDR2 as YNFKEQ. Losses at the gene ends were 2 bases for V and 0 bases for J; bases not matched to a gene: 6. CDR3 length: 19 amino acids. CDR3 nucleotides: TGTGCCAGCAGCCAAAAAGGACTAGCGGGGGGCCCCTCCTACAATGAGCAGTTCTTC. It specifies CASSQKGLAGGPSYNEQFF.

The J gene is TRBJ2-3, the V gene TRBV2; D may match TRBD1 or TRBD2 (6 bases each). The V end was cut by 7 bases, the J end by 3 bases, with 17 bases between. CDR1 SNHLY and CDR2 FYNNEI come from the germline V gene. The CDR3 consists of 15 residues. The CDR3 sequence: CASTEGGLGTDTQYF. The DNA of the CDR3 is TGTGCCAGCACCGAAGGGGGACTTGGGACAGATACGCAGTATTTT.

This chain connects TRBV9 to TRBJ2-5; D is undetermined. CDR3 size: 12 residues. CDR1 SGDLS and CDR2 YYNGEE come from the germline V gene. V lost 4 bases and J lost 5, with 9 bases in between. The CDR3 nucleotides are TGTGCCAGCAGCCCCGGGCTGGAGACCCAGTACTTC. Amino acids: CASSPGLETQYF.

The V gene is TRBV6-4, the J gene TRBJ2-1; 8 bases map to TRBD2. V shed 5 bases and J 7 bases; nucleotides not matched to a gene: 13. The CDR3 is 16 residues long. Germline V CDR1 and CDR2: MRHNA, SNTAGT. The CDR3 DNA sequence: TGTGCCAGCAGTTTCGACAGCGGGGGAAGGAAAAATGAGCAGTTCTTC. Translation gives CASSFDSGGRKNEQFF.

The V gene is TRBV19, the J gene TRBJ1-1; D gene uncertain. The V end lost 5 bases, the J end lost 8 bases, and 21 bases lay between the germline ends. Per the germline V gene, CDR1 is LNHDA and CDR2 is SQIVND (reference sequence). The CDR3 totals 15 residues. The CDR3 DNA reads TGTGCCAGTAGTTCACGAGGAGGGTCGATAGGGGAAGCTTTCTTT. This gives the protein CASSSRGGSIGEAFF.

The count of this clone is one. This CDR3 is also generated by other DNA sequences in the sample. This rearrangement joins TRBV5-1 to TRBJ1-1; no clear D gene. The CDR3 has 13 residues. Trimming took off 0 bases at V and 6 bases at J, with 9 bases between the two ends. Looked up from germline, CDR1 is SGHRS and CDR2 is YFSETQ. As DNA, the CDR3 is TGCGCCAGCAGCTTGGCCCGGGGAGCTGAAGCTTTCTTT. Translation gives CASSLARGAEAFF.

This rearrangement joins TRBV9 to TRBJ1-2, with 7 bases lining up with TRBD1. With V trimmed by 4 bases and J by 8 bases, 8 bases remained unmatched. Germline CDR1 SGDLS, CDR2 YYNGEE. This CDR3 comprises 13 residues. The CDR3 nucleotides are TGTGCCAGCAGCCTGACAGGGTATCGGGGCTACACCTTC. Amino acids: CASSLTGYRGYTF. Together with reference TRBV9 and TRBJ1-2, the CDR3 gives the full variable domain: DSGVTQTPKHLITATGQRVTLRCSPRSGDLSVYWYQQSLDQGLQFLIQYYNGEERAKGNILERFSAQQFPDLHSELNLSSLELGDSALYFCASSLTGYRGYTFGSGTRLTVV.

J is TRBJ2-1 and V is TRBV4-1; possible D gene TRBD1, 6 bases. The V end was cut by 3 bases, the J end by 9 bases, with 21 bases between. The CDR3 spans 16 residues. The germline CDR1 and CDR2 sequences are MGHRA and YSYEKL. CDR3 bases: TGCGCCAGCAGCCAGCCCTACAGGGAAAGGGGCAGTGAGCAGTTCTTC. Its protein is CASSQPYRERGSEQFF.

This sequence joins TRBV15 and TRBJ2-7, with 9 bases identical to TRBD2. The CDR3 consists of 15 residues. With V trimmed by 0 bases and J by 11 bases, 11 bases remained unmatched. CDR1 and CDR2 from the germline V gene are LNHNV and YYDKDF (reference sequence). CDR3 sequence: CATSRDLSGGTQEYF. The DNA for the CDR3 is TGTGCCACCAGCAGAGATCTCAGCGGGGGGACACAAGAGTACTTC.

The chain is built from TRBV2 and TRBJ2-7, with D unclear. The ends were cut back, 7 bases at V and 0 bases at J, with 13 bases in the middle. Germline V gene sequence: CDR1 SNHLY, CDR2 FYNNEI. CDR3 length equals 14 residues. The CDR3 reads CASIQPKSSYEQYF. The CDR3 DNA reads TGTGCCAGCATCCAGCCAAAGAGCTCCTACGAGCAGTACTTC.

The chain uses TRBV18 and TRBJ1-4; tentatively, D is TRBD1 (6 bases). The CDR3 covers 17 residues. Germline V gene data show CDR1 as KGHSH and CDR2 as LQKENI. V dropped 3 bases and J dropped 5 bases, with 19 bases sitting between them. CDR3 DNA sequence: TGTGCCAGCTCACCGAAACAGACGGGACATCCAAATGAAAAACTGTTTTTT. This codes for CASSPKQTGHPNEKLFF.

The V and J genes are TRBV18 and TRBJ1-1; D is perhaps TRBD1 (5 bases). The germline CDR1 and CDR2 sequences are KGHSH and LQKENI. Trimming took off 2 bases at V and 2 bases at J, with 9 bases between the two ends. The CDR3 is made up of 14 amino acids. CDR3 DNA sequence: TGTGCCAGCTCACCAGGGGCCCCCAACACTGAAGCTTTCTTT. Protein: CASSPGAPNTEAFF.

The V gene is TRBV27, the J gene TRBJ1-4; TRBD1 agrees at 7 bases. The CDR3 runs to 14 residues. Trimming cost V 5 bases and J 7 bases; bases outside gene matches: 7. Germline CDR1 and CDR2: MNHEY and SMNVEV (reference sequence). CDR3 sequence: CASSLDRLGEKLFF. The CDR3 DNA reads as TGTGCCAGCAGTCTGGACAGGCTCGGTGAAAAACTGTTTTTT.

This chain links TRBV19 with TRBJ1-3; 9 bases line up with TRBD1. CDR3 size: 16 residues. Trimming at V came to 4 bases and at J to 0 bases, leaving 4 bases not matched to a gene. CDR1 and CDR2 from the germline V gene are LNHDA and SQIVND (reference sequence). DNA of the CDR3: TGTGCCAGTAGTACACGGGACAGGGACTCTGGAAACACCATATATTTT. Translating gives CASSTRDRDSGNTIYF.